This entry lists 12 T cell receptor beta chains sequenced from one sample in a study of T cell repertoires in cytomegalovirus infection. TCRdb independently ran MiXCR on the reads; one entry per CDR3 protein. The sample yields about 310,000 distinct CDR3 sequences, approximately 25% seen once. No antigen has been identified for these receptors. The sequencing here drew on cultured PBMCs, taken from culture after CMV antigen stimulation. All receptors derive from a human donor in good health (CMV status not recorded). Some clones in this sample may be carry-over from other donors' samples.

In this sample, this clonotype turned up a few times. This chain joins TRBV7-8 and TRBJ2-3; 8 bases are a match to TRBD2. CDR3 length: 17 amino acids. Germline V gene sequence: CDR1 SGHVS, CDR2 FQNEAQ. V was clipped by 5 bases and J by 3 bases; unmatched bases: 13. CDR3 loop: CASSTVGSGISTDTQYF. The CDR3, as DNA: TGTGCCAGCAGCACCGTGGGTAGCGGGATATCAACAGATACGCAGTATTTT.

This clonotype was found a few times. The chain uses TRBV29-1 and TRBJ2-3; 7 bases align to TRBD2. The CDR3 runs 11 residues. Germline assignment: CDR1 SQVTM and CDR2 ANQGSEA. The CDR3 region is CTGGGTDTQYF. For the CDR3, the DNA is TGCACGGGAGGAGGCACAGATACGCAGTATTTT.

J is TRBJ2-3 and V is TRBV6-9; 7 nucleotides align to TRBD2. Germline CDR1 MNHGY, CDR2 SVAAGI. After removal of 6 bases from V and 1 base from J, the junction contained 13 bases not matched to a gene. This CDR3 comprises 17 residues. The CDR3 DNA reads as TGTGCCAGCAGAAACCTTACCTGGGGGGGTGGCACAGATACGCAGTATTTT. It is translated as CASRNLTWGGGTDTQYF.

This sequence joins TRBV7-2 and TRBJ2-5; the D gene could be TRBD1 or TRBD2 (5 bases each). The CDR3 length is 13 residues. V gave up 2 bases and J gave up 5 bases, with 9 bases separating them. CDR1 and CDR2 (germline): SGHTA, FQGNSA. CDR3 region: CASSLSGTETQYF. The CDR3 DNA reads as TGTGCCAGCAGCTTATCCGGGACGGAGACCCAGTACTTC.

This clonotype is medium-sized by share. The J gene is TRBJ2-7, the V gene TRBV7-9; a possible D gene is TRBD1 (5 bases). The V and J ends lost 5 bases and 0 bases respectively, with 5 bases between them. This CDR3 contains 12 residues. Germline CDR1 is SEHNR and CDR2 is FQNEAQ (reference sequence). The CDR3: CASSQGSYEQYF. CDR3 coding DNA: TGTGCCAGCAGCCAGGGCTCCTACGAGCAGTACTTC.

This clonotype occurred many times. The chain employs TRBV28 and TRBJ2-7; 7 bases fit TRBD1. The trim removed 2 bases at V and 4 bases at J, leaving 5 bases unmatched. The CDR3 is 14 amino acids. Germline V gene data show CDR1 as MDHEN and CDR2 as SYDVKM. CDR3 sequence (DNA): TGTGCCAGCAGTTTAACCGGGACAGATTACGAGCAGTACTTC. Amino acids: CASSLTGTDYEQYF.

The V and J genes are TRBV7-6 and TRBJ2-7; D remains unclear. Trimming removed 4 bases from V and 0 bases from J, with 10 bases in between. CDR3 length: 14 residues. CDR1 and CDR2 (germline): SGHVS, FNYEAQ. CDR3 sequence reads: CASSSGPGSYEQYF. CDR3 bases: TGTGCCAGCAGCTCGGGCCCGGGCTCCTACGAGCAGTACTTC.

V is TRBV6-2 or TRBV6-3 and J is TRBJ1-1; D remains ambiguous. V dropped 5 bases and J dropped 5 bases, with 15 bases sitting between them. Germline V gives CDR1 MNHEY, CDR2 SVGEGT. The CDR3 sequence is 14 residues long. CDR3 in DNA: TGTGCCAGCAGTGACCCGGGAGGAAAAACTGAAGCTTTCTTT. Translation gives CASSDPGGKTEAFF.

V is TRBV10-3 and J is TRBJ2-7; D might be TRBD1 (6 bases). From germline, CDR1 is ENHRY and CDR2 SYGVKD. This CDR3 region has 15 residues. V lost 4 bases and J 0 bases, leaving 13 bases between the germline ends. This chain's CDR3 is CAISALRDTSYEQYF. CDR3 DNA: TGTGCCATCAGTGCGCTCCGGGACACCTCCTACGAGCAGTACTTC.

The chain carries TRBV19 and TRBJ1-5, with D unclear. The V and J ends lost 0 bases and 5 bases respectively, with 11 bases between them. Germline CDR1 and CDR2: LNHDA and SQIVND (reference sequence). The CDR3 is 15 amino acids. DNA of the CDR3: TGTGCCAGTAGTATAGAACCGGGCGCGTATCAGCCCCAGCATTTT. It is translated as CASSIEPGAYQPQHF.

This clonotype was seen only a few times. This sequence joins TRBV10-2 and TRBJ2-7; D perhaps matches TRBD1 (7 bases). Germline loops: CDR1 WSHSY, CDR2 SAAADI. Trimming took off 2 bases at V and 5 bases at J, with 13 bases between the two ends. This CDR3 is built from 14 residues. DNA of the CDR3: TGCGCCAGCAGTGAGCGGCAGGGGGGCCACGAGCAGTACGTC. As protein: CASSERQGGHEQYV.

The gene calls are TRBV20-1 and TRBJ2-1; D may correspond to TRBD1 or TRBD2 (5 bases each). CDR3 size: 13 residues. Trimming took 2 bases from V and 6 from J, leaving 11 bases between them. Germline-derived CDR1 and CDR2 are DFQATT and SNEGSKA (reference sequence). CDR3 in DNA: TGCAGTGCTAGACGAGGGGTGGGCAATGAGCAGTTCTTC. As protein: CSARRGVGNEQFF.